This TCR beta chain emerged from a study of a mutant IDH1 vaccine in newly diagnosed glioma. Study context: Averaging around 40 years of age, treated patients were around 60% male and around 40% female. Former treatment meant radiotherapy, temozolomide, or both; the majority had gotten both.

Germline values: CDR1 SGHAT, CDR2 FQNNGV. V trimming: 4 bases; J trimming: 4 bases; junction bases outside the gene matches: 9. This CDR3 is built from 17 residues. Time point denoted: baseline, week 1 (first vaccination visit). The treatment here: pre-vaccination baseline after standard-of-care therapy. Each tumor in the donors was a new WHO grade 3 or 4 astrocytoma, IDH1-mutant and ATRX-lost. Note on this clone: Its target is not known.

Study-level results: A vaccine-induced immune response developed in 93.3% of the patients.

Clones were read by immunoSEQ multiplex PCR, and TCRdb kept only the in-frame ones, dropping some. The profile shows about 68,000 clones, approximately 85% of them singletons. The specimen was PBMCs, collected from a glioma patient treated with radiotherapy, temozolomide or both. The chain carries TRBV11-2 and TRBJ1-4; TRBD1 agrees at 10 bases. The origin of this receptor is a man between 50 and 59 years old with glioma. CDR3 nucleotide sequence: TGTGCCAGCAGCTCTGGCCGGGACAGGGGCCTTAATGAAAAACTGTTTTTT. Its protein is CASSSGRDRGLNEKLFF. Using reference TRBV11-2 and TRBJ1-4 for the parts outside the CDR3, the full variable domain is EAGVAQSPRYKIIEKRQSVAFWCNPISGHATLYWYQQILGQGPKLLIQFQNNGVVDDSQLPKDRFSAERLKGVDSTLKIQPAKLEDSAVYLCASSSGRDRGLNEKLFFGSGTQLSVL.